This T cell receptor beta chain was identified in a study of control samples from healthy donors and cancer patients. The junction had 3 bases not matched to a gene; V was cut back by 2 bases and J by 2 bases. Looked up from germline, CDR1 is SGHNT and CDR2 is YYREEE (reference sequence). The CDR3 extends over 15 amino acids. TCRdb keeps only in-frame clones here, not all; method: immunoSEQ multiplex PCR. The top ten clones hold about 1.7% of a sample with tens of thousands of clones, roughly 90% of them seen once. Sequencing used PBMCs. The chain is built from TRBV5-4 and TRBJ2-1; 8 bases match TRBD1. The receptor was derived from a man aged 35-49 years with colorectal cancer. The CDR3 bases are TGTGCCAGCAGCTTCGACAGGGGAGCCTACAATGAGCAGTTCTTC. Translating gives CASSFDRGAYNEQFF. Variable domain in full (rest from reference TRBV5-4 and TRBJ2-1): ETGVTQSPTHLIKTRGQQVTLRCSSQSGHNTVSWYQQALGQGPQFIFQYYREEENGRGNFPPRFSGLQFPNYSSELNVNALELDDSALYLCASSFDRGAYNEQFFGPGTRLTVL.